Below are 19 T cell receptor beta chains sequenced from a single sample in a study of blood T cell repertoires in COVID-19. Using immunoSEQ multiplex PCR, the repertoire was profiled, and TCRdb retains in-frame clones only, with some absent. The profile shows around 150,000 clones, just under 85% of them singletons. The specimen was PBMCs or T cells enriched from blood (not recorded which). The receptors were sampled from a woman between 40 and 55 years old who had recovered from COVID-19.

J is TRBJ2-7 and V is TRBV18, with D possibly being TRBD1 (7 bases). Germline V gene data show CDR1 as KGHSH and CDR2 as LQKENI. V was cut by 3 bases and J by 3 bases, with 18 bases left in between. The CDR3 sequence is 16 residues long. The CDR3 sequence: CASSPLLEGASYEQYF. The CDR3, as DNA: TGTGCCAGCTCACCTTTATTGGAGGGGGCGAGCTACGAGCAGTACTTC.

The rearrangement uses TRBV9 and TRBJ2-7; 7 nucleotides align to TRBD1. The V gene's germline CDR1 is SGDLS and CDR2 YYNGEE. This CDR3 has 15 residues. V was pared by 0 bases and J by 1 base, with 4 bases of the junction left unmatched. The CDR3 reads CASSVGSGGSYEQYF. Here the CDR3 DNA reads TGTGCCAGCAGCGTAGGGTCAGGGGGTTCCTACGAGCAGTACTTC.

The V call is TRBV1, the J call TRBJ1-2; the D segment call TRBD1 is taken from the table without a DNA check. TRBV1 is a pseudogene locus. This CDR3 spans 14 amino acids. CDR3 region: CTSSQETGRNGYTF. DNA for the CDR3: TGCACCAGCAGCCAAGAGACAGGGAGGAATGGCTACACCTTC.

The chain couples TRBV9 to TRBJ1-1; 9 bases line up with TRBD1. Germline assignment: CDR1 SGDLS and CDR2 YYNGEE. CDR3 size: 17 residues. With 0 bases clipped from V and 0 bases from J, the junction kept 6 bases outside the gene matches. This CDR3 is CASSVGRTGALNTEAFF. The CDR3 region has the DNA TGTGCCAGCAGCGTAGGGAGGACAGGGGCTTTGAACACTGAAGCTTTCTTT. Using reference TRBV9 and TRBJ1-1 for the parts outside the CDR3, the full variable domain is DSGVTQTPKHLITATGQRVTLRCSPRSGDLSVYWYQQSLDQGLQFLIQYYNGEERAKGNILERFSAQQFPDLHSELNLSSLELGDSALYFCASSVGRTGALNTEAFFGQGTRLTVV.

V usage is TRBV5-8 and J usage is TRBJ1-3, with D hard to call. Germline V gene data show CDR1 as SGHTS and CDR2 as YDEGEE. V lost 2 bases and J lost 0, with 9 bases in between. This CDR3 has 15 amino acids. The CDR3 here is CASSFGPDSGNTIYF. The CDR3 DNA reads as TGTGCCAGCAGCTTTGGGCCCGACTCTGGAAACACCATATATTTT.

CDR3 residues: CASSLAPQIQETQYF. The CDR3 DNA reads TGTGCCAGCAGCTTAGCGCCGCAGATACAAGAGACCCAGTACTTC. V and J are TRBV7-9 and TRBJ2-5, with D unresolved. Germline loops: CDR1 SEHNR, CDR2 FQNEAQ (reference sequence). This CDR3 comprises 15 residues. V was clipped by 0 bases and J by 2 bases, with 10 bases between them.

The chain joins TRBV5-1 to TRBJ2-7, with TRBD2 matching over 9 bases. The CDR3 length is 15 residues. V was pared by 4 bases and J by 0 bases, with 5 bases of the junction left unmatched. Per germline, CDR1 SGHRS and CDR2 YFSETQ. Here the CDR3 reads CASSDISGSSYEQYF. For the CDR3, the DNA is TGCGCCAGCAGCGACATTAGCGGGAGCTCCTACGAGCAGTACTTC.

The rearrangement joins TRBV29-1 to TRBJ2-2, with TRBD2 matching over 7 bases. Per germline, CDR1 SQVTM and CDR2 ANQGSEA. This CDR3 contains 15 residues. With V trimmed by 2 bases and J by 5 bases, 8 bases remained unmatched. CDR3 nucleotides: TGCAGCGTTGAAAGAGGGGTAGCGGGTACCGGGGAGCTGTTTTTT. Encoded protein: CSVERGVAGTGELFF.

The J gene is TRBJ2-1, the V gene TRBV9; 8 nucleotides align to TRBD2. V gave up 0 bases and J gave up 0 bases; unmatched junction bases: 5. The CDR3 has 17 residues. Germline V gene data show CDR1 as SGDLS and CDR2 as YYNGEE. CDR3 DNA sequence: TGTGCCAGCAGCGTAGACGGCGGGAGGCGCTCCTACAATGAGCAGTTCTTC. Amino acid sequence: CASSVDGGRRSYNEQFF.

This clone came up a few times. The V and J genes are TRBV18 and TRBJ2-7; 8 bases match TRBD1. The CDR3 is 15 residues long. V was pared by 4 bases and J by 0 bases, with 5 bases of the junction left unmatched. The germline gives CDR1 KGHSH, CDR2 LQKENI. The CDR3 DNA follows: TGTGCCAGCTCACGGGGACAGGATCGCTCCTACGAGCAGTACTTC. Translation gives CASSRGQDRSYEQYF.

This chain connects TRBV10-1 to TRBJ1-2; D is unclear. Per the germline V gene, CDR1 is WNHNN and CDR2 is SYGVQD (reference sequence). The CDR3 runs to 15 residues. V was shortened by 7 bases and J by 5 bases, with 20 bases between the two germline ends. The CDR3 DNA follows: TGCGCCAGCAACCCCGTCCGGCGGGATCGGTATGGCTACACCTTC. Protein product: CASNPVRRDRYGYTF.

This clone was observed a handful of times. The V call is TRBV3-1 (or the pseudogene TRBV3-2), the J call TRBJ1-2; D not resolved. V lost 0 bases, J lost 7 bases, and 12 bases lay in between. This CDR3 is built from 14 residues. CDR1 is LGHDT and CDR2 is YNNKEL in the germline V gene (reference sequence). CDR3 amino acids: CASSQDHGSGGYTF. CDR3 nucleotide sequence: TGTGCCAGCAGCCAAGATCACGGCAGCGGTGGCTACACCTTC.

This clone was observed once. This sequence joins TRBV10-1 and TRBJ2-1, with 13 bases lining up with TRBD2. From germline, CDR1 is WNHNN and CDR2 SYGVQD (reference sequence). CDR3 length: 19 amino acids. The trim removed 3 bases at V and 0 bases at J, leaving 8 bases unmatched. DNA for the CDR3: TGCGCCAGCAGTGATACTAGCGGGAGGGCCTGCCGCTCCTACAATGAGCAGTTCTTC. It yields the protein CASSDTSGRACRSYNEQFF.

V and J are TRBV7-2 and TRBJ2-2, with TRBD2 matching 8 bases. J was trimmed by 5 bases and V by 11 bases; bases with no gene match: 10. Per the germline V gene, CDR1 is SGHTA and CDR2 is FQGNSA. CDR3 size: 14 residues. DNA for the CDR3: TGTGCCCTCCCCTTGGTAGCGGGGACCGGGGAGCTGTTTTTT. Amino acid sequence: CALPLVAGTGELFF.

CDR3 DNA: TGTGCCAGCAGAACAGTGACAGGGAGAGACACTGAAGCTTTCTTT. It codes for CASRTVTGRDTEAFF. The chain couples TRBV2 to TRBJ1-1; 7 bases are shared with TRBD1. This CDR3 has 15 amino acids. Trimming took 6 bases from V and 3 from J; bases not matched to a gene: 10. The germline V gene has CDR1 SNHLY and CDR2 FYNNEI.

This clone was picked up a small number of times. This chain joins TRBV5-1 and TRBJ1-2; D might be TRBD1 (6 bases). This CDR3 has 13 amino acids. CDR1 and CDR2 from the germline V gene are SGHRS and YFSETQ. V lost 3 bases to trimming and J lost 3 bases, with 9 bases between them. CDR3 DNA: TGCGCCAGCAGCTCGGACAGAGACTATGGCTACACCTTC. As protein: CASSSDRDYGYTF.

The chain is built from TRBV19 and TRBJ2-1, with 7 bases identical to TRBD2. CDR3 length: 16 residues. Germline lookup yields CDR1 LNHDA and CDR2 SQIVND (reference sequence). The V gene end was trimmed by 5 bases and the J gene end by 0 bases; junction bases not matched to a gene: 7. CDR3 DNA sequence: TGTGCCAGTAGTTGGGGGGAGGGCCTCTCCTACAATGAGCAGTTCTTC. Amino acid sequence: CASSWGEGLSYNEQFF.

The chain carries TRBV27 and TRBJ1-5, with D maybe TRBD1 (5 bases). CDR3 size: 15 residues. Germline-derived CDR1 and CDR2 are MNHEY and SMNVEV (reference sequence). Trimming took 5 bases from V and 4 from J, leaving 15 bases between them. DNA for the CDR3: TGTGCCAGCAGTCCCCTGGCAGGGAGGAATCAGCCCCAGCATTTT. Amino acid sequence: CASSPLAGRNQPQHF.

This chain links TRBV3-1 (or the pseudogene TRBV3-2) with TRBJ2-3; 11 bases are shared with TRBD2. The CDR3 runs to 16 residues. The V segment lost 4 bases and the J segment 0 bases; nucleotides outside the gene matches: 3. Germline CDR1 and CDR2: LGHDT and YNNKEL (reference sequence). The CDR3 protein is CASSLSSGGSTDTQYF. Written as DNA, the CDR3 is TGTGCCAGCAGCCTCTCTAGCGGGGGGAGCACAGATACGCAGTATTTT.